This TCR beta chain derives from a study of T cell repertoires in cytomegalovirus infection. Study-wide background: Recently identified HLA-C-restricted CMV epitopes and well-studied HLA-B-restricted CMV epitopes were used by the study. Signatures in public TCR beta sequences pointed to both CMV infection and matching HLA type. Whole-study results and caveats: Predominance within the ex vivo response was attributable to HLA-C-restricted CMV-specific TCR beta clonotypes.

TCRdb re-derived calls from the reads in MiXCR, one entry per CDR3 protein. The sample comprises hundreds of thousands of distinct CDR3 sequences, 33% of which are singletons, and roughly a sixth rests with the top ten. Worth noting for this clonotype: Its target is not known.

V lost 3 bases and J 6 bases, leaving 13 bases between the germline ends. In germline, CDR1 is KGHSH, CDR2 LQKENI. This CDR3 has 14 residues. V and J are TRBV18 and TRBJ2-3, with D tentatively TRBD1 (5 bases). The source is a human donor in good health (CMV status not recorded). Some clones in this sample may be carry-over from other donors' samples. Material: cultured PBMCs, obtained from culture after CMV antigen stimulation. CDR3 protein: CASSPMGLGDTQYF. The CDR3 DNA follows: TGTGCCAGCTCACCCATGGGGCTCGGCGATACGCAGTATTTT.